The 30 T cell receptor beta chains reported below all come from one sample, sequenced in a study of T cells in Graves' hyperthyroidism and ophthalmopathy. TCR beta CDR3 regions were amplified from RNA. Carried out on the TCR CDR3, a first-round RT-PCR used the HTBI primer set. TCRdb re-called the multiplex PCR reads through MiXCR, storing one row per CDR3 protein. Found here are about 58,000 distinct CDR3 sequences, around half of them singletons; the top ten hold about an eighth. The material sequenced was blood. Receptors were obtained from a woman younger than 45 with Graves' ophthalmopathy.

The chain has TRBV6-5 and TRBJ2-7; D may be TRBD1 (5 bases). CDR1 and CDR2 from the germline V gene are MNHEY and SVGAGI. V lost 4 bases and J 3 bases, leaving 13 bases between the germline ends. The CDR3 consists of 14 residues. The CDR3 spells CASSSNQDSYEQYF. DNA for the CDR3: TGTGCCAGCAGTTCGAATCAAGACAGCTACGAGCAGTACTTC.

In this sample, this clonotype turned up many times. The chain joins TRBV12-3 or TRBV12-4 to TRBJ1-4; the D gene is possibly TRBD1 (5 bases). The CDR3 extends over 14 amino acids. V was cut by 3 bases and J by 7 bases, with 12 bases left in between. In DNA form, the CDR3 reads TGTGCCAGCAGTTTCCAGGGCTTTGGTGAAAAACTGTTTTTT. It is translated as CASSFQGFGEKLFF.

The chain's CDR3 is CASSRLTPGLEVFF. Written as DNA, the CDR3 is TGTGCCAGCAGCCGACTAACCCCGGGACTAGAAGTGTTCTTC. The chain carries TRBV27 and TRBJ2-1; TRBD2 aligns across 8 bases. The CDR3 loop spans 14 amino acids. V dropped 6 bases and J dropped 15; count of bases not matched to a gene: 16. Germline assignment: CDR1 MNHEY and CDR2 SMNVEV (reference sequence).

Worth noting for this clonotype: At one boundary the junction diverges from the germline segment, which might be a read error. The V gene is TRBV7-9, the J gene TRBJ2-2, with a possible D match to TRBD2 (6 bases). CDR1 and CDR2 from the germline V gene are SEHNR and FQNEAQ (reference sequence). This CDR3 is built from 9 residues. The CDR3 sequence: CASTREVFF. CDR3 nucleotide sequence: TGTGCCAGCACCAGGGAGGTGTTTTTT.

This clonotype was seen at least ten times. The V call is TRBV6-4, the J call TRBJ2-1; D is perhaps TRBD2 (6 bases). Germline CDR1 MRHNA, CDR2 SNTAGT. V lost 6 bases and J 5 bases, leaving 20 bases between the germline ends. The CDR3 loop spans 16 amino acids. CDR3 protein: CASSKEGLVGNNEQFF. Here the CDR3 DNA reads TGTGCCAGCAGCAAGGAGGGCCTAGTAGGCAACAATGAGCAGTTCTTC.

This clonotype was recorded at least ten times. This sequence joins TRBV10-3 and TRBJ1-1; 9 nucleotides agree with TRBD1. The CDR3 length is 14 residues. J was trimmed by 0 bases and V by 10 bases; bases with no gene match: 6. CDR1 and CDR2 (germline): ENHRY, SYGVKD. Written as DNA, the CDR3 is TGTGCCACCGGAGGGACAGGGCTGAACACTGAAGCTTTCTTT. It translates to CATGGTGLNTEAFF.

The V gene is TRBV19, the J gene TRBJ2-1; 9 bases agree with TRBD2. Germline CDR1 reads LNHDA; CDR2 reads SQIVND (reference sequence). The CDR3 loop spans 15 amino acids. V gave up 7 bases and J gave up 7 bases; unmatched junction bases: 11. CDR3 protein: CASTGAGGPLNEQFF. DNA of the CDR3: TGTGCCAGTACCGGCGCGGGAGGGCCTTTAAATGAGCAGTTCTTC. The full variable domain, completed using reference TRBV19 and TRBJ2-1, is DGGITQSPKYLFRKEGQNVTLSCEQNLNHDAMYWYRQDPGQGLRLIYYSQIVNDFQKGDIAEGYSVSREKKESFPLTVTSAQKNPTAFYLCASTGAGGPLNEQFFGPGTRLTVL.

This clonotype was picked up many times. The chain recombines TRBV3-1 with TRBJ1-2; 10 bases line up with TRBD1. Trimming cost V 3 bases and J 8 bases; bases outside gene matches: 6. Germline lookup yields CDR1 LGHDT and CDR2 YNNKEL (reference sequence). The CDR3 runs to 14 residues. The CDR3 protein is CASSHRDRGSGYTF. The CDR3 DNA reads TGTGCCAGCAGCCATAGGGACAGGGGAAGCGGCTACACCTTC.

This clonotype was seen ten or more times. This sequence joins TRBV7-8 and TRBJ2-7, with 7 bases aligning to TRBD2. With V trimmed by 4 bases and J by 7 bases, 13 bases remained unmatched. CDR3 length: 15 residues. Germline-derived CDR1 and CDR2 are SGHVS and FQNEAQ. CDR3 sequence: CASSSSSGYLLEQYF. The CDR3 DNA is TGTGCCAGCAGCTCATCTAGCGGTTACCTCTTGGAGCAGTACTTC.

CDR3 DNA sequence: TGCAGTGCTAGAGATCGAAGGGGCAATCAGCCCCAGCATTTT. It is translated as CSARDRRGNQPQHF. This rearrangement joins TRBV20-1 to TRBJ1-5, with unresolved D. Germline V gene data show CDR1 as DFQATT and CDR2 as SNEGSKA (reference sequence). Trimming stripped 0 bases from V and 2 bases from J, with 8 bases between. The CDR3 has 14 residues.

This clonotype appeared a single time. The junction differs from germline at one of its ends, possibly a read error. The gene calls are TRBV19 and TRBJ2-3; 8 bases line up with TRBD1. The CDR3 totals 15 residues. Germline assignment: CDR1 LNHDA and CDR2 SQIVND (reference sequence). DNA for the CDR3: TGTGCCAGTAGTAGAGGGCAGGGGGCTCGATATACGCGGTATTTT. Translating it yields CASSRGQGARYTRYF.

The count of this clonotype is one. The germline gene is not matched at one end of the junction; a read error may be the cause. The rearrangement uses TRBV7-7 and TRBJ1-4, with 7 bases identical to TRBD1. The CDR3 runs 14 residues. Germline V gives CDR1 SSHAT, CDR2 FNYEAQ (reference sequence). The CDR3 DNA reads TGTGCTAGCAGCTTAGAGACAGGGACTGGAAAACTGTTTTTT. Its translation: CASSLETGTGKLFF.

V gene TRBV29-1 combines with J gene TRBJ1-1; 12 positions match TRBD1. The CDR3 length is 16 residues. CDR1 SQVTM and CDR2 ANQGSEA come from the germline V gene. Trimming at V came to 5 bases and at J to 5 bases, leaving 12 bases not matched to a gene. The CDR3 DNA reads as TGCAGCGTTCAGACTAGCGGGACAGGGGGCTTTACTGAAGCTTTCTTT. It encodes CSVQTSGTGGFTEAFF.

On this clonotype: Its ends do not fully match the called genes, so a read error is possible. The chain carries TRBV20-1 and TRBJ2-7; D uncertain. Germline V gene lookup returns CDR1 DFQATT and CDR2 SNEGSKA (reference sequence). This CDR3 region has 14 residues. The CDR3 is CSAGPEQLSYEHYF. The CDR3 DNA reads TGCAGTGCTGGACCCGAACAACTCTCCTACGAGCACTACTTC.

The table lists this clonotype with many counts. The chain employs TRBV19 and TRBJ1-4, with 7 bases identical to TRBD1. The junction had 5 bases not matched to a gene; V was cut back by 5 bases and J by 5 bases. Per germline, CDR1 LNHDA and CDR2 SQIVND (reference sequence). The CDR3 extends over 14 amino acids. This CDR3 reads CASSPRGRNEKLFF. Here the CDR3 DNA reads TGTGCCAGTAGTCCAAGGGGGCGGAATGAAAAACTGTTTTTT.

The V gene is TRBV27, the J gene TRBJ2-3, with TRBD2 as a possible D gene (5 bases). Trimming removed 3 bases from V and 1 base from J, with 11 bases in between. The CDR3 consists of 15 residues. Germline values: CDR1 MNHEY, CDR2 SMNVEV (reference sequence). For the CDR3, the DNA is TGTGCCAGCAGTTTCGAGGGATGGGGCACAGATACGCAGTATTTT. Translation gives CASSFEGWGTDTQYF.

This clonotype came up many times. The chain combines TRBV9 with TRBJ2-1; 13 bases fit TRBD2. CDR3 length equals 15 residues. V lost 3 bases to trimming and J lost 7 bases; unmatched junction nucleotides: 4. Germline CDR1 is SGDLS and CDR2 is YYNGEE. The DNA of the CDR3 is TGTGCCAGCAGCGCCGGACTAGCGGGAGTTAATGAGCAGTTCTTC. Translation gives CASSAGLAGVNEQFF.

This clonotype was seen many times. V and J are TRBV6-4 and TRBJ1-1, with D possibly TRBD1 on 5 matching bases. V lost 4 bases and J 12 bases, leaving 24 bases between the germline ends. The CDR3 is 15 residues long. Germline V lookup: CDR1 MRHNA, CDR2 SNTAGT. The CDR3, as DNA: TGTGCCAGCAGTGGCTCTGGTGGGACGGAGGCTGTAACTTTCTTT. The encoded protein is CASSGSGGTEAVTFF.

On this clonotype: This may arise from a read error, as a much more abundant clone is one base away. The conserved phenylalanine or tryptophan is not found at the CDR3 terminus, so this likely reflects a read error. Here the CDR3 reads CASSFRGPGELFL. The CDR3 nucleotides are TGTGCCAGCAGTTTCCGGGGGCCCGGGGAGCTGTTTCTT. This chain uses TRBV28 with TRBJ2-2; D possibly matches TRBD1 or TRBD2 (6 bases each). V dropped 3 bases and J dropped 6 bases, with 8 bases sitting between them. This CDR3 is 13 amino acids long. Germline loops: CDR1 MDHEN, CDR2 SYDVKM.

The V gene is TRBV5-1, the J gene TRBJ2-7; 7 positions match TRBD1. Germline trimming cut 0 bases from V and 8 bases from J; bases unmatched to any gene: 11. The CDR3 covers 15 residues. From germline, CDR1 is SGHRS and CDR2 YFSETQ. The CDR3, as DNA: TGCGCCAGCAGCTTGGGACAGGGAAGCTCCTGCCAGCAGTACTTC. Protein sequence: CASSLGQGSSCQQYF.

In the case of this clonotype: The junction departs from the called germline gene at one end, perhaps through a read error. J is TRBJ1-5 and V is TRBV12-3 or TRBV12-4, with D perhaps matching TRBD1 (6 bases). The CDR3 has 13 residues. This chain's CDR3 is CASSLEGGQSQHF. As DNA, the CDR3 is TGTGCCAGCAGTTTAGAAGGGGGTCAGTCCCAGCATTTT.

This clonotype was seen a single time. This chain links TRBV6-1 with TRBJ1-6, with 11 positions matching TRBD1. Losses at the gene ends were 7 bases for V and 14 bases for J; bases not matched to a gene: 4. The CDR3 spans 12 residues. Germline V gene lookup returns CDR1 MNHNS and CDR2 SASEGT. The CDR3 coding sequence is TGTGCCAGCACCCGGGACAGGGGGTCCCTCCACTTT. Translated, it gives CASTRDRGSLHF.

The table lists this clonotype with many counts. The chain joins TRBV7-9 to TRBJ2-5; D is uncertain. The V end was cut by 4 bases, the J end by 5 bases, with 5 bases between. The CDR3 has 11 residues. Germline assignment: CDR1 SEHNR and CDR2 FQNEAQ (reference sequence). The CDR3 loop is CASSSYETQYF. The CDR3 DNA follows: TGTGCCAGCAGCTCATATGAGACCCAGTACTTC.

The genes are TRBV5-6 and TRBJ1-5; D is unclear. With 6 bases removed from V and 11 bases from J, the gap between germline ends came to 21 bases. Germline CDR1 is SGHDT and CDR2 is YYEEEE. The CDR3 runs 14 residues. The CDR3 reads CASTSMGHGETQHF. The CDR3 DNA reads TGTGCCAGCACCAGTATGGGTCATGGGGAGACCCAGCATTTT.

The CDR3 region is CASRDETGSSYNEQFF. CDR3 DNA: TGTGCCAGCAGGGATGAGACTGGAAGCTCCTACAATGAGCAGTTCTTC. This chain uses TRBV28 with TRBJ2-1, with unresolved D. Germline CDR1 MDHEN, CDR2 SYDVKM. The CDR3 covers 16 residues. The V gene lost 6 bases and the J gene lost 0 bases, with 15 bases spanning the gap.

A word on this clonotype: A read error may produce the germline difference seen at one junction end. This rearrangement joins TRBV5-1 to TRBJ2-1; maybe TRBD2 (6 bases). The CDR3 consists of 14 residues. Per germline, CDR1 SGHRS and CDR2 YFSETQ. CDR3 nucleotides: TGTGCCAGCAGCCCGGGAGCCGGTGGAGATACGCAGTTCTTC. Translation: CASSPGAGGDTQFF.

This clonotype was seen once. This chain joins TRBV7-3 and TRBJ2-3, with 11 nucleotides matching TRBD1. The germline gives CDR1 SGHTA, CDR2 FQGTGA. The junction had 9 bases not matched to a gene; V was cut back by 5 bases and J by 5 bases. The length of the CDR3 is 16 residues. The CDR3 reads CASSRGGTGGIDTQYF. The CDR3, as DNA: TGTGCCAGCAGCCGGGGGGGGACAGGGGGGATAGATACGCAGTATTTT.

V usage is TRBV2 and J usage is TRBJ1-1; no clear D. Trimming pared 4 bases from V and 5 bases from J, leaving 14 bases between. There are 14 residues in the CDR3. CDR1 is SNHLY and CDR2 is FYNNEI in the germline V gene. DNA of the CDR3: TGTGCCAGCAGTGCACCTTTTATAAGAACTGAAGCTTTCTTT. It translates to CASSAPFIRTEAFF.

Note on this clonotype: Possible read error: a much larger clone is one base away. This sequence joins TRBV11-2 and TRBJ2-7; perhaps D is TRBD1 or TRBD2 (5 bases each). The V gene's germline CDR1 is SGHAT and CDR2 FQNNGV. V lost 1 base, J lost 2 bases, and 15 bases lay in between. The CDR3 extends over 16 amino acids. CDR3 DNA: TGTGCCAGCAGCTTAGCCCTCGGGACGTACGCCTACGAGCAGTACTTC. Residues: CASSLALGTYAYEQYF.

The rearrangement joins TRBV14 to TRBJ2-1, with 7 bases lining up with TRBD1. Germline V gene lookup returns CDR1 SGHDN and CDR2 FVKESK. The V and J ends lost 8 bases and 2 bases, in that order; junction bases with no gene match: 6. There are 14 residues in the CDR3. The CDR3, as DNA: TGTGCCAGCCCCGGGACAGCTACCTACAATGAGCAGTTCTTC. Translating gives CASPGTATYNEQFF.